Presented here are 5 T cell receptor beta chains from one specimen sequenced in a study of naive and memory T cell subsets. Two oligonucleotides, mixed equimolar, formed the beta constant-region primer covering TRBC1 and TRBC2. TCRdb re-derived calls from the UMI-ligation and nested PCR reads in MiXCR, one entry per CDR3 protein. This sample has about 90,000 distinct CDR3 sequences, with about 7% found just once. Sequenced sample: central memory CD4+ T cells from blood. All receptors derive from a human donor in good health.

Points on this clonotype: Since a much larger clone is just one base distant, this may be a read error. The conserved phenylalanine or tryptophan normally closing the CDR3 is absent here, so this likely arose from a read error. The V call is TRBV19, the J call TRBJ2-7; 10 bases fit TRBD2. CDR3 length equals 16 residues. Germline CDR1 is LNHDA and CDR2 is SQIVND (reference sequence). The trim removed 5 bases at V and 0 bases at J, leaving 7 bases unmatched. In DNA, the CDR3 is TGTGCCAGTAGTGAGATTAGCGGGAGGAGCTCCTACGAGCAGTACCTC. It translates to CASSEISGRSSYEQYL.

This clonotype appeared a few times. The rearrangement links TRBV5-1 to TRBJ2-2; no definite D call. Per germline, CDR1 SGHRS and CDR2 YFSETQ. V lost 1 base to trimming and J lost 1 base, with 11 bases between them. There are 16 residues in the CDR3. CDR3 bases: TGCGCCAGCAGCTTGCGACCCGTAAAGAACACCGGGGAGCTGTTTTTT. Its translation: CASSLRPVKNTGELFF.

The chain combines TRBV6-6 with TRBJ1-4, with TRBD1 matching over 8 bases. CDR1 and CDR2 from the germline V gene are MNHNY and SVGAGI (reference sequence). CDR3 size: 17 residues. J lost 4 bases, V lost 2 bases, and 9 bases had no gene match. CDR3 DNA sequence: TGTGCCAGCAGTTACCCACAGGGGGGGCTCAATAATGAAAAACTGTTTTTT. Protein sequence: CASSYPQGGLNNEKLFF.

This clonotype occurred a few times. The V and J genes are TRBV28 and TRBJ2-7; D unclear. Germline loops: CDR1 MDHEN, CDR2 SYDVKM. The CDR3 is made up of 15 amino acids. V was trimmed by 4 bases and J by 2 bases, leaving 15 bases between them. The CDR3 region is CASSSPVVATYEQYF. CDR3 nucleotide sequence: TGTGCCAGCAGTTCCCCGGTTGTTGCGACCTACGAGCAGTACTTC.

This clonotype was seen ten or more times. The chain uses TRBV10-3 and TRBJ1-5; 7 bases map to TRBD1. The CDR3 is 15 residues long. Germline trimming cut 10 bases from V and 5 bases from J; bases unmatched to any gene: 14. Germline V gene lookup returns CDR1 ENHRY and CDR2 SYGVKD. The DNA for the CDR3 is TGTGCCACCCTGCGAGACGGGACAGATGATCAGCCCCAGCATTTT. Amino acids: CATLRDGTDDQPQHF.